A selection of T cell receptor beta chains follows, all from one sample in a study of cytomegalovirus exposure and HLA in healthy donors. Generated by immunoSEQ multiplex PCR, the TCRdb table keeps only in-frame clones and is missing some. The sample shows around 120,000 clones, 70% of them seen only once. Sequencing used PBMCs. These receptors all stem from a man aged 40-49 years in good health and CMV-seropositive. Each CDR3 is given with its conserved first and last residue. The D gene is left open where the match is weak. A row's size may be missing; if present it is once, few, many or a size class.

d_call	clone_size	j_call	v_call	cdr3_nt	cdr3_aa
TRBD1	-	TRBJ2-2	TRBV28	TGTGCCAGCAGTTTGGACACAGGGGTCACCGGGGAGCTGTTTTTT	CASSLDTGVTGELFF
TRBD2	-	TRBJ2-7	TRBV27	TGTGCCAGCAGTCGGACTAGCGTCTACGAGCAGTACTTC	CASSRTSVYEQYF
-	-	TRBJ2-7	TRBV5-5	TGTGCCAGCAGCTTGGAAGAGGGCAGGTTCTACGAGCAGTACTTC	CASSLEEGRFYEQYF
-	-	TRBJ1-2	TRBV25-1	TGTGCCAGAGATTTAGTAGGGGTCTATGGCTACACCTTC	CARDLVGVYGYTF
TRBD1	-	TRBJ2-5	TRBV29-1	TGCAGCGTTAGAACAGGGGGCGAGACCCAGTACTTC	CSVRTGGETQYF
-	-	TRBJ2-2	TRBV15	TGTGCCACCAGCAGAGTAGACATCGACAGGACGATAGCGAACACCGGGGAGCTGTTTTTT	CATSRVDIDRTIANTGELFF
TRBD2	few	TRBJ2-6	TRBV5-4	TGTGCCAGCAGCGCTAGCGGTACCAACGTCCTGACTTTC	CASSASGTNVLTF
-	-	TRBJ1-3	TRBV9	TGTGCCAGCAGCGTAGGCGGAGGAAACACCATATATTTT	CASSVGGGNTIYF
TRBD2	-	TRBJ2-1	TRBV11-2	TGTGCCAGCAGCTTCCCCCATAGCGGGTGGGCTGAGCAGTTCTTC	CASSFPHSGWAEQFF
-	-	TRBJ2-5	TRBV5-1	TGCGCCAGCAGCACCTCCGGGAGCTACCAAGAGACCCAGTACTTC	CASSTSGSYQETQYF
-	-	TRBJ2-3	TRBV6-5	TGTGCCAGCAGTTACAGGGGGAAGAGCACAGATACGCAGTATTTT	CASSYRGKSTDTQYF
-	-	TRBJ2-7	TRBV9	TGTGCCAGCAGCCCTAGGGACTTTTCCTACGAGCAGTACTTC	CASSPRDFSYEQYF
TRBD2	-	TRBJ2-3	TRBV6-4	TGTGCCAGCAGAAGGACTAGCGGCACAGATACGCAGTATTTT	CASRRTSGTDTQYF
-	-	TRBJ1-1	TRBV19	TGTGCCAGTAGGAGTGATTACCTGAACACTGAAGCTTTCTTT	CASRSDYLNTEAFF
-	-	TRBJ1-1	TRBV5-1	TGCGCCAGCAGCTCGGACGGGATGAACACTGAAGCTTTCTTT	CASSSDGMNTEAFF
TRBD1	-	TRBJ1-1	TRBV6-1	TGTGCCAGCACCGGGACAGATGCGAACACTGAAGCTTTCTTT	CASTGTDANTEAFF
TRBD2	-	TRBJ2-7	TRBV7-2	TGTGCCAGCAGTTTTGGACTAGCGGGAATCTACGAGCAGTACTTC	CASSFGLAGIYEQYF
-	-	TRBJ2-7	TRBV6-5	TGTGCCAGCAGGACGACAGTAACACACTACGAGCAGTACTTC	CASRTTVTHYEQYF
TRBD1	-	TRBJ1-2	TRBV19	TGTGCCAGTAGTATAGGGGACAGGGGGACCTTGCCGTATGGCTACACCTTC	CASSIGDRGTLPYGYTF
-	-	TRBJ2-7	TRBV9	TGTGCCAGCAGCGGCGCTGGGGGCTCGGGCGAGCAGTACTTC	CASSGAGGSGEQYF
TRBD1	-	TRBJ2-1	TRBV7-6	TGTGCCAGCAGCTGGGAGAGGACAGGGGACAATGAGCAGTTCTTC	CASSWERTGDNEQFF
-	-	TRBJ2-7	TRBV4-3	TGCGCCAGCAGCCAAGACACCCAGGGGACCTACGAGCAGTACTTC	CASSQDTQGTYEQYF
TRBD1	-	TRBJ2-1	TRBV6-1	TGTGCCAGCAGCCGAGGGACAGGGCGGGATGAGCAGTTCTTC	CASSRGTGRDEQFF
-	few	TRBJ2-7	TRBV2	TGTGCCAGCAGTGAATGGACGTGGCGGGACGAGCAGTACTTC	CASSEWTWRDEQYF
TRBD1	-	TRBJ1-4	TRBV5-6	TGTGCCAGCAGCTGGGGGACAGGGGGCAAGAATGAAAAACTGTTTTTT	CASSWGTGGKNEKLFF
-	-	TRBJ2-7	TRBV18	TGTGCCAGCTCACCAGAGGCTTACGAGCAGTACTTC	CASSPEAYEQYF
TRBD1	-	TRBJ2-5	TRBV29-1	TGCAGCGTTGAAGATGCGGGCAGGGGGATAGAGACCCAGTACTTC	CSVEDAGRGIETQYF
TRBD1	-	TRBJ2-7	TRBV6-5	TGTGCCAGCAGTTATTCCCGGGACAGCTCCTACGAGCAGTACTTC	CASSYSRDSSYEQYF
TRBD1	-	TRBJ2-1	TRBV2	TGTGCCAGCGAGGACAGGGGATCCCACAATGAGCAGTTCTTC	CASEDRGSHNEQFF
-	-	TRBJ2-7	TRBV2	TGTGCCAGCAGGGTGAATCTAGCTGTTTACGAGCAGTACTTC	CASRVNLAVYEQYF
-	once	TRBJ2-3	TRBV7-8	TGTGCCAGCAGCCCGCGGGACCCGCGGGATACGCAGTATTTT	CASSPRDPRDTQYF
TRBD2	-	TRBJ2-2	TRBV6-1	TGTGCCAGCAGCATAGCGGGAGAGACCGGGGAGCTGTTTTTT	CASSIAGETGELFF
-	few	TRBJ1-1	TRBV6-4	TGTGCCAGCAGTGACTCCGAGGAGGGTACTGAAGCTTTCTTT	CASSDSEEGTEAFF
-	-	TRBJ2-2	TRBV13	TGTGCCAGCAGCCCCCGGGAGGGGGCGGGCACCGGGGAGCTGTTTTTT	CASSPREGAGTGELFF
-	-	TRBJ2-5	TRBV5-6	TGTGCCAGCAGCTTGGGGACACTCCAAGAGACCCAGTACTTC	CASSLGTLQETQYF
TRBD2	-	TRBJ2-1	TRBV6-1	TGTGCCAGCAGCGAAAGTATCGGACTAGTATACAATGAGCAGTTCTTC	CASSESIGLVYNEQFF
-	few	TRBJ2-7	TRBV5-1	TGCGCCAGCAGCTCCTACGGAGAAACTTACGAGCAGTACTTC	CASSSYGETYEQYF
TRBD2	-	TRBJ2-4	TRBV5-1	TGCGCCAGCAGCTTGACGGGAGGCGAGAACATTCAGTACTTC	CASSLTGGENIQYF
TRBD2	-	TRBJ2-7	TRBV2	TGTGCCAGCAATAGGCCGACTAGCGGGAGAGGTGAGCAGTACTTC	CASNRPTSGRGEQYF
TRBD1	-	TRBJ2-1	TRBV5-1	TGCGCCAGCAGCTTGGGGACAGGGAGGAATGAGCAGTTCTTC	CASSLGTGRNEQFF
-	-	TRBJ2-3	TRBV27	TGTGCCAGCAGTTCCCTAGGAGGGCGCGATACGCAGTATTTT	CASSSLGGRDTQYF
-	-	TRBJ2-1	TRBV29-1	TGCAGCGTTGAAGATCCGGACACCTACAATGAGCAGTTCTTC	CSVEDPDTYNEQFF
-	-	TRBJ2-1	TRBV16	TGTGCCAGCAGCCTCCTCCGAGGGGTACAGGGTGGAAGTGAGCAGTTCTTC	CASSLLRGVQGGSEQFF
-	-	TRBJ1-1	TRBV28	TGTGCCAGCAGCCTGACGACTGGCACTGAAGCTTTCTTT	CASSLTTGTEAFF
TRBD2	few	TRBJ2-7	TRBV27	TGTGCCAGCAGTAACCTAGCGGGAGCCTCCTACGAGCAGTACTTC	CASSNLAGASYEQYF